The present T cell receptor (beta chain) was sequenced within a study of T cell responses to AZD1222 COVID-19 vaccine (dated by TCRdb to the early 2020s). About the study as a whole: AZD1222 recipients with second doses at about 4 weeks or about 12 weeks were pooled, because spike-specific TCR depth and breadth did not differ between schedules. Trial participants were enrolled by age into subgroups of 18-55, 56-69 and 70-plus years, and about 150, 27 and 61 TCR-sequenced participants, respectively, were included in these subgroups. TCR sequencing was performed for roughly 250 trial participants, of whom around 200 were given two doses of AZD1222 and about 25 were given two doses of MenACWY control vaccine.

The CDR3 regions of human TCRbeta chains were subjected to immunosequencing. In the paper's pipeline: Repertoire TCRs were checked for matches against a reference library of SARS-CoV-2-specific TCRs that had been generated using the MIRA antigen-specificity platform. Breadth was defined as the fraction of unique TCRs that were SARS-CoV-2-associated, and depth was defined as the fraction of total T cells that were SARS-CoV-2-associated. Using the MIRA data, every spike-specific TCR was mapped to the spike region that the TCR reacted to and assigned to either a CD4 or a CD8 class. Log10-transformed breadth and depth values were compared by one-way ANOVA with Sidak's multiple comparisons tests. The table was pulled from immuneACCESS by TCRdb, which kept in-frame rearrangements only. Such tables lose some clones; where checked, under half of the loss comes from unresolved V genes, and the rest has no known cause. That table gives V, J and clone size, and the DNA gave D and trimming. The sample includes tens of thousands of clones, with around 84% observed a single time. The ten biggest clones cover about 20% of the sample.

To note about this clone: This clone's antigen is unknown. There are no base qualities to consult, and no much larger clone falls within one base.

Summary of the overall study and its limitations: After two AZD1222 doses, both the breadth and the depth of spike-specific TCRs were significantly higher than at day 0 and than in MenACWY recipients. The 56-69-year group was small, and its depth increase did not reach significance, likely because of low power. Conclusions about previously exposed vaccinees were limited because only six AZD1222 recipients were SARS-CoV-2 seropositive at baseline. Reportedly, almost half of the unique spike-specific TCRs recognized epitopes lying outside the regions that are mutated in the B.1.351 and B.1.1.7 variants. Participants were mostly white British and included more females than males, and it was suggested by the authors that clonal diversity may have been underestimated. No day 14 peak-response samples were available, so repertoires were characterized only after the peak T cell response. The vaccine-associated CD4 TCRs covered the entire spike protein, and the dominant responses fell in regions 160-218 and 743-854.

CDR1 and CDR2 are drawn from the germline V gene: SGHAT, FQNNGV. V is pared back by 5 bases and J by 4 bases, with 12 bases lying between the germline termini. The CDR3 holds 14 amino acids from the cysteine to the phenylalanine. Only CDR3 DNA remains: 42 bases, in frame from the first base. The time point label here, explained by the study, means: baseline before first vaccination. Vaccinee samples came from UK trials COV001 and COV002, including a single-blind randomized controlled phase 2/3 trial of AZD1222 (ChAdOx1 nCoV-19) in healthy adults. For TCRbeta chain sequencing, PBMC samples were collected from trial participants at day 0 and at day 28 after the second dose.

Rearrangement joined TRBV11-2 to TRBJ1-3; no confident D gene assignment can be made. The clonotype was recovered from an adult in good health. Specimen: peripheral blood, collected on day 0 of AZD1222 vaccination. The CDR3 sequence is CASSDKNTGNTIYF. Here is the DNA: TGTGCCAGCAGCGATAAAAACACCGGAAACACCATATATTTT.